This T cell receptor beta chain was obtained from a study of naive and memory T cell subsets. Findings and caveats of the study: Especially in CD8 cells, naive repertoires contained a few larger clonotypes, possibly CD45RA-re-expressing memory cells. From naive to CM, EM and EMRA, diversity decreased and Gini increased.

Turning to this clonotype: No antigen is known for it.

Four subsets defined by CD45RA and CD27 were sorted after CD3, CD4, CD8 and live/dead staining. This CDR3 region has 13 residues. Trimming stripped 1 base from V and 4 bases from J, with 4 bases between. From germline, CDR1 is SGHTA and CDR2 FQGTGA. Two oligonucleotides, mixed equimolar, formed the beta constant-region primer covering TRBC1 and TRBC2. An oligonucleotide with the SP2 primer and a 12-nucleotide UMI was ligated to the cDNA 3' end. TCRdb re-derived calls from the UMI-ligation and nested PCR reads in MiXCR, one entry per CDR3 protein. Counted here are 150,000 or so distinct CDR3 sequences, about 17% occurring once; the ten biggest clones make up 0.14%.

The gene calls are TRBV7-3 and TRBJ2-2; D is uncertain. The clonotype originates from a human donor in good health. Sequencing input: naive CD4+ T cells from blood. The DNA for the CDR3 is TGTGCCAGCAGCTTAATAGTCACCGGGGAGCTGTTTTTT. Translation gives CASSLIVTGELFF.